Sequencing of this TCR beta chain was carried out in a study of T cells in Graves' hyperthyroidism and ophthalmopathy. Looking at the study overall: Once the initial diagnosis was made, peripheral blood was obtained before any treatment.

V was clipped by 3 bases and J by 7 bases, with 17 bases between them. The CDR3 has 14 amino acids. Germline values: CDR1 SGHTS, CDR2 YDEGEE. Clinical symptoms, serum thyroxine and TRAb, thyroid ultrasound and orbital computed tomography were used for the diagnoses. As concerns this clonotype: What it binds is not known.

TCR beta CDR3 sequences were amplified from RNA transcripts. Using the HTBI primer set, a first-round RT-PCR was run on the TCR CDR3. Using its own MiXCR run on the multiplex PCR reads, TCRdb lists one record per CDR3 protein. Of around 350,000 distinct CDR3 sequences in the sample, approximately 14% were seen once. Study-level results: The model anticipated ophthalmopathy a median about six months pre-onset.

Sequencing was done on a sample of blood. The TCR was taken from a woman aged 55-69 years with Graves' ophthalmopathy. The V call is TRBV5-8, the J call TRBJ2-7; TRBD2 is a possible D gene (6 bases). For the CDR3, the DNA is TGTGCCAGCAGCTCGCCGGGACTGGGCTGGGAGCAGTACTTC. Its translation is CASSSPGLGWEQYF.